The 6 T cell receptor beta chains presented below share a single source sample, sequenced in a study of blood T cells in healthy people across ages. A second about 7 to 11 cycle PCR used barcoded and J-beta primers. TCRdb re-analysed the 5' RACE reads in MiXCR, keeping a single row per CDR3 protein. Of over 1,300,000 distinct CDR3 sequences listed, approximately 63% are singletons. The sample consisted of blood. Source of these receptors: a man younger than 35 in good health.

This clonotype was observed a few times. CDR3 DNA sequence: TGTGCCAGCAGCGCCGGGACAGCGGGTGGCTACACCTTC. Translation: CASSAGTAGGYTF. The V gene is TRBV7-2, the J gene TRBJ1-2, with 7 positions matching TRBD1. Germline CDR1 reads SGHTA; CDR2 reads FQGNSA. J was trimmed by 7 bases and V by 5 bases; bases with no gene match: 7. This CDR3 contains 13 residues.

This chain connects TRBV29-1 to TRBJ1-2, with a weak D call TRBD1 (6 bases). Per germline, CDR1 SQVTM and CDR2 ANQGSEA. The V end was cut by 7 bases, the J end by 3 bases, with 18 bases between. This CDR3 is built from 14 residues. CDR3 bases: TGCAGCGCCGAAGCTTGGGGGCGAGACTATGGCTACACCTTC. It is translated as CSAEAWGRDYGYTF.

J is TRBJ2-1 and V is TRBV6-6; D may be TRBD2 (6 bases). The germline CDR1 and CDR2 sequences are MNHNY and SVGAGI (reference sequence). Trimming pared 6 bases from V and 8 bases from J, leaving 23 bases between. The CDR3 extends over 16 amino acids. As DNA, the CDR3 is TGTGCCAGCAGGGTGGGCGCCGGAACTAGCTTCGATGAGCAGTTCTTC. It translates to CASRVGAGTSFDEQFF.

This clonotype has more than one count but fewer than ten. The V call is TRBV3-1, the J call TRBJ2-4; 10 nucleotides align to TRBD1. The CDR3 runs 16 residues. Trimming took 9 bases from V and 2 from J; bases not matched to a gene: 10. Germline V gene lookup returns CDR1 LGHDT and CDR2 YNNKEL (reference sequence). Here the CDR3 reads CASEPGQGRPKNIQYF. The CDR3 nucleotides read TGTGCCAGTGAACCGGGACAGGGGAGACCCAAAAACATTCAGTACTTC.

The chain couples TRBV5-1 to TRBJ2-4, with TRBD2 as a possible D gene (7 bases). Germline values: CDR1 SGHRS, CDR2 YFSETQ. CDR3 length: 17 amino acids. With 2 bases removed from V and 5 bases from J, the gap between germline ends came to 20 bases. DNA for the CDR3: TGCGCCAGCAGCTTCTCCGCGGGGGCCACCTCGGAAAACATTCAGTACTTC. The encoded protein is CASSFSAGATSENIQYF.

The chain links TRBV7-8 to TRBJ2-1; 10 bases fit TRBD2. This CDR3 contains 16 residues. Germline V gene data show CDR1 as SGHVS and CDR2 as FQNEAQ. V shed 5 bases and J 3 bases; nucleotides not matched to a gene: 7. The CDR3 sequence: CASSPTSGADYNEQFF. The CDR3 DNA reads TGTGCCAGCAGCCCTACTAGCGGGGCAGACTACAATGAGCAGTTCTTC.